These T cell receptor beta chains were read from a single sample in a study of blood T cell repertoires in COVID-19. Only in-frame clones appear in the TCRdb table, and some are missing; sequencing was by immunoSEQ multiplex PCR. Of roughly 230,000 clones listed, more than 65% are singletons. The sample comprised peripheral blood. The receptor set was obtained from a woman of 80 years or more with acute or convalescent COVID-19. CDR3s include the opening cysteine and the closing phenylalanine or tryptophan. D genes are given only for firm matches. Rows may omit the clone size; those that give it use once, few, many or a size class.

J gene: TRBJ2-7; CDR3 length: 13; V gene: TRBV19; D gene: TRBD1; clone size: -; CDR3 DNA: TGTGCCAGTAATACAGGGGGGTCCTACGAGCAGTACTTC; CDR3 protein: CASNTGGSYEQYF
J gene: TRBJ1-5; CDR3 length: 14; V gene: TRBV7-8; D gene: -; clone size: -; CDR3 DNA: TGTGCCAGCAGCTCCCGACAGGCAGATCAGCCCCAGCATTTT; CDR3 protein: CASSSRQADQPQHF
J gene: TRBJ2-5; CDR3 length: 13; V gene: TRBV18; D gene: -; clone size: -; CDR3 DNA: TGTGCCAGCTCAGCCAGGGGTGAAGAGACCCAGTACTTC; CDR3 protein: CASSARGEETQYF
J gene: TRBJ1-5; CDR3 length: 13; V gene: TRBV2; D gene: -; clone size: -; CDR3 DNA: TGTGCCAGCAGGGGAGAGGAACACCAGCCCCAGCATTTT; CDR3 protein: CASRGEEHQPQHF
J gene: TRBJ2-1; CDR3 length: 12; V gene: TRBV10-3; D gene: -; clone size: -; CDR3 DNA: TGTGCCACAGAGGGACTGCACAATGAGCAGTTCTTC; CDR3 protein: CATEGLHNEQFF
J gene: TRBJ1-1; CDR3 length: 13; V gene: TRBV12-3/TRBV12-4; D gene: -; clone size: -; CDR3 DNA: TGTGCCAGCAGCCAAGGAGAGGGCACTGAAGCTTTCTTT; CDR3 protein: CASSQGEGTEAFF
J gene: TRBJ1-5; CDR3 length: 15; V gene: TRBV4-2; D gene: TRBD1; clone size: few; CDR3 DNA: TGTGCCAGCAGCCAAGAAGGACAGGGCAGTCAGCCCCAGCATTTT; CDR3 protein: CASSQEGQGSQPQHF
J gene: TRBJ2-2; CDR3 length: 18; V gene: TRBV11-2; D gene: TRBD2; clone size: -; CDR3 DNA: TGTGCCAGCAGCTCCCGACTAGCGGGAGGTCAGGGCACCGGGGAGCTGTTTTTT; CDR3 protein: CASSSRLAGGQGTGELFF
J gene: TRBJ1-1; CDR3 length: 17; V gene: TRBV18; D gene: TRBD1; clone size: few; CDR3 DNA: TGTGCCAGCTCACTACGACAGGGGTTGGCGATGAACACTGAAGCTTTCTTT; CDR3 protein: CASSLRQGLAMNTEAFF
J gene: TRBJ1-3; CDR3 length: 15; V gene: TRBV3-1/TRBV3-2; D gene: -; clone size: -; CDR3 DNA: TGTGCCAGCAGCCTTACACCAGGTCTGGGAAACACCATATATTTT; CDR3 protein: CASSLTPGLGNTIYF
J gene: TRBJ1-5; CDR3 length: 14; V gene: TRBV3-1/TRBV3-2; D gene: -; clone size: -; CDR3 DNA: TGTGCCAGCAGCCAAGCAGGTAACAATCAGCCCCAGCATTTT; CDR3 protein: CASSQAGNNQPQHF
J gene: TRBJ2-7; CDR3 length: 15; V gene: TRBV6-5; D gene: -; clone size: -; CDR3 DNA: TGTGCCAGCAGAACGGGCGGAGGATCCTATGACGAGCAGTACTTC; CDR3 protein: CASRTGGGSYDEQYF
J gene: TRBJ1-6; CDR3 length: 14; V gene: TRBV28; D gene: -; clone size: once; CDR3 DNA: TGTGCCAGCAGTTTACGGTCTGTGAGCTCACCCCTCCACTTT; CDR3 protein: CASSLRSVSSPLHF
J gene: TRBJ2-7; CDR3 length: 15; V gene: TRBV19; D gene: -; clone size: -; CDR3 DNA: TGTGCCAGTAGTAATCGTGGTCTCACACCCCTCGAGCAGTACTTC; CDR3 protein: CASSNRGLTPLEQYF
J gene: TRBJ2-1; CDR3 length: 14; V gene: TRBV3-1/TRBV3-2; D gene: TRBD2; clone size: -; CDR3 DNA: TGTGCCAGCAGCCCGGGGGGGAGCGGTAATGAGCAGTTCTTC; CDR3 protein: CASSPGGSGNEQFF
J gene: TRBJ2-7; CDR3 length: 14; V gene: TRBV9; D gene: -; clone size: -; CDR3 DNA: TGTGCCAGCAGCGTAGAGAAGAGCTCCTACGAGCAGTACTTC; CDR3 protein: CASSVEKSSYEQYF
J gene: TRBJ2-1; CDR3 length: 14; V gene: TRBV5-1; D gene: -; clone size: -; CDR3 DNA: TGCGCCAGCAGCTTGGTAGGTCAGGGATCAGAGCAGTTCTTC; CDR3 protein: CASSLVGQGSEQFF
J gene: TRBJ1-1; CDR3 length: 18; V gene: TRBV9; D gene: -; clone size: -; CDR3 DNA: TGTGCCAGCAGCGTAGAGATCGGCAGGGGCTCCATGAACACTGAAGCTTTCTTT; CDR3 protein: CASSVEIGRGSMNTEAFF
J gene: TRBJ1-6; CDR3 length: 14; V gene: TRBV3-1/TRBV3-2; D gene: TRBD1; clone size: once; CDR3 DNA: TGTGCCAGCAGCCTCAGGGGGAGTAATTCACCCCTCCACTTT; CDR3 protein: CASSLRGSNSPLHF
J gene: TRBJ2-1; CDR3 length: 12; V gene: TRBV29-1; D gene: -; clone size: -; CDR3 DNA: TGCAGCGTGTCGACAGATTACAATGAGCAGTTCTTC; CDR3 protein: CSVSTDYNEQFF
J gene: TRBJ2-6; CDR3 length: 15; V gene: TRBV2; D gene: -; clone size: -; CDR3 DNA: TGTGCCAGCAGTGAGAGGAAGACTGGGGCCAACGTCCTGACTTTC; CDR3 protein: CASSERKTGANVLTF
J gene: TRBJ2-7; CDR3 length: 13; V gene: TRBV29-1; D gene: -; clone size: -; CDR3 DNA: TGCAGCGTGGGGGCGACGGGTTCCTACGAGCAGTACTTC; CDR3 protein: CSVGATGSYEQYF
J gene: TRBJ1-2; CDR3 length: 13; V gene: TRBV28; D gene: TRBD1; clone size: -; CDR3 DNA: TGTGCCAGCGGAACACAGGGGTCGGGTGGCTACACCTTC; CDR3 protein: CASGTQGSGGYTF
J gene: TRBJ2-3; CDR3 length: 11; V gene: TRBV7-2; D gene: -; clone size: -; CDR3 DNA: TGTGCCAGCAGTCGTCGGGGTACGCAGTATTTT; CDR3 protein: CASSRRGTQYF
J gene: TRBJ1-1; CDR3 length: 13; V gene: TRBV9; D gene: -; clone size: once; CDR3 DNA: TGTGCCAGCAGCGTAGTGGCAGGGTCTGAAGCTTTCTTT; CDR3 protein: CASSVVAGSEAFF
J gene: TRBJ1-1; CDR3 length: 13; V gene: TRBV5-1; D gene: -; clone size: few; CDR3 DNA: TGCGCCAGCAGCTTGACAGTGAACACTGAAGCTTTCTTT; CDR3 protein: CASSLTVNTEAFF